The 5 T cell receptor beta chains listed next were all sequenced from one sample in a study of blood T cell repertoires in COVID-19. Profiling relied on immunoSEQ multiplex PCR, and the TCRdb table lists in-frame clones only, not all of them. The sample gives 200,000 to 300,000 clones, 86% of which show up once; approximately 2% is in the top ten. Sequenced material: PBMCs or T cells enriched from blood (not recorded which). The source is a woman aged 45-65 years who had recovered from COVID-19.

The chain joins TRBV4-2 to TRBJ1-2; TRBD1 is a possible D gene (6 bases). Germline CDR1 LGHNA, CDR2 YNFKEQ. V lost 4 bases to trimming and J lost 4 bases, with 16 bases between them. The CDR3 sequence is 15 residues long. DNA for the CDR3: TGTGCCAGCAGCCGAAGGGGGTTCGGAACCTATGGCTACACCTTC. The encoded protein is CASSRRGFGTYGYTF.

This clone was observed once. The chain couples TRBV6-4 to TRBJ2-7; perhaps TRBD2 as D (7 bases). Trimming cost V 8 bases and J 1 base, with 15 bases left between them. CDR1 is MRHNA, CDR2 SNTAGT, per germline. This CDR3 is built from 14 residues. CDR3 residues: CASEERGGSYEQYF. The CDR3 DNA sequence: TGTGCCAGCGAAGAAAGGGGGGGGTCCTACGAGCAGTACTTC.

This sequence joins TRBV5-1 and TRBJ1-1, with a possible D match to TRBD1 (6 bases). The length of the CDR3 is 14 residues. The germline V gene encodes CDR1 SGHRS and CDR2 YFSETQ. Trimming took off 4 bases at V and 0 bases at J, with 10 bases between the two ends. The CDR3 region has the DNA TGCGCCAGCAGCCCCAGGACAGTGAACACTGAAGCTTTCTTT. It is translated as CASSPRTVNTEAFF.

The V and J genes are TRBV10-3 and TRBJ1-5, with D unresolved. The germline CDR1 and CDR2 sequences are ENHRY and SYGVKD. The CDR3 consists of 13 residues. Trimming took off 3 bases at V and 1 base at J, with 4 bases between the two ends. The DNA of the CDR3 is TGTGCCATCAGTGAACAGAGCAATCAGCCCCAGCATTTT. Its translation: CAISEQSNQPQHF.

The chain recombines TRBV7-2 with TRBJ2-1; possibly TRBD1 for D (6 bases). The germline V gene encodes CDR1 SGHTA and CDR2 FQGNSA. The CDR3 consists of 13 residues. The V gene lost 6 bases and the J gene lost 4 bases, with 10 bases spanning the gap. CDR3 nucleotides: TGTGCCAGCAGTTTCCAGGGGTACAATGAGCAGTTCTTC. It encodes CASSFQGYNEQFF.